Listed below are T cell receptor beta chains from one sample, sequenced in a study of T cell repertoires in cytomegalovirus infection. Using its own MiXCR run on the reads, TCRdb lists one record per CDR3 protein. This table has 130,000 or so distinct CDR3 sequences, approximately 5.9% appearing once. What was sequenced was PBMCs. The receptors originated from a human donor in good health (CMV status not recorded). Some clones in this sample may be carry-over from other donors' samples. CDR3s include the opening cysteine and the closing phenylalanine or tryptophan. Fields, in order: CDR3 protein, CDR3 DNA, clone size, J gene, D gene, CDR3 length, V gene. D genes are given only for firm matches. For some rows the clone size is stated as once, few or many, or as a class when expanded; others skip it.

CASSGATWSYNEQFF TGTGCCAGCAGCGGGGCCACCTGGTCCTACAATGAGCAGTTCTTC many TRBJ2-1 - 15 TRBV11-1
CASSTSRDGTQYF TGTGCCAGTAGTACCTCCCGGGACGGTACGCAGTATTTT many TRBJ2-3 - 13 TRBV19
CASSLAGVNTDTQYF TGTGCCAGCAGCTTAGCCGGGGTAAACACAGATACGCAGTATTTT many TRBJ2-3 - 15 TRBV7-9
CASSLDPRGADQPQHF TGTGCCAGCAGCTTAGATCCGCGGGGCGCAGATCAGCCCCAGCATTTT - TRBJ1-5 - 16 TRBV7-8
CSVEDRVSAYEQYF TGCAGCGTTGAGGACAGGGTTAGCGCCTACGAGCAGTACTTC few TRBJ2-7 TRBD1 14 TRBV29-1
CASSPPRPGSGNTIYF TGTGCCAGCAGTCCCCCCCGGCCAGGTTCTGGAAACACCATATATTTT many TRBJ1-3 - 16 TRBV28
CASSEGTYRGTEAFF TGTGCCAGCAGTGAGGGGACCTACAGGGGAACTGAAGCTTTCTTT few TRBJ1-1 TRBD1 15 TRBV2
CASSLVGQGRKNGYTF TGTGCCAGCAGCTTAGTAGGGCAGGGAAGAAAGAATGGCTACACCTTC many TRBJ1-2 - 16 TRBV7-9
CSGTQSPSTDTQYF TGCAGCGGGACCCAAAGTCCTAGCACAGATACGCAGTATTTT many TRBJ2-3 - 14 TRBV29-1
CASSFRDRDIQYF TGTGCCAGCAGCTTCAGGGATCGAGACATTCAGTACTTC many TRBJ2-4 - 13 TRBV7-2
CSARAGRGSNQPQHF TGCAGTGCGCGGGCCGGCAGGGGTAGCAATCAGCCCCAGCATTTT few TRBJ1-5 - 15 TRBV20-1
CASSLTPGRTEAFF TGTGCCAGCAGCTTAACTCCCGGGAGGACTGAAGCTTTCTTT many TRBJ1-1 - 14 TRBV7-3
CASSQDPVGAGANVLTF TGCGCCAGCAGCCAAGATCCGGTTGGGGCTGGGGCCAACGTCCTGACTTTC few TRBJ2-6 - 17 TRBV4-3
CASSRRRQGSNQPQHF TGTGCCAGCAGTCGGCGGCGACAGGGTAGCAATCAGCCCCAGCATTTT many TRBJ1-5 TRBD1 16 TRBV28
CASSRQGVRGETQYF TGTGCCAGCAGCCGACAGGGTGTGCGTGGAGAGACCCAGTACTTC - TRBJ2-5 TRBD1 15 TRBV3-1
CASRLQGLSGNTIYF TGTGCCAGCAGATTACAGGGACTGTCTGGAAACACCATATATTTT - TRBJ1-3 - 15 TRBV7-8
CASQPGGGATEAFF TGTGCCAGCCAACCGGGTGGGGGGGCCACTGAAGCTTTCTTT many TRBJ1-1 - 14 TRBV25-1
CASSLVGSSTGNTIYF TGTGCCAGCAGCTTAGTTGGCAGTTCCACTGGAAACACCATATATTTT many TRBJ1-3 - 16 TRBV11-2
CAISESQTVGEAFF TGTGCCATCAGTGAGTCGCAGACAGTAGGTGAAGCTTTCTTT many TRBJ1-1 - 14 TRBV10-3
CASSLAASTDTQYF TGTGCCAGCAGCTTAGCGGCTAGCACAGATACGCAGTATTTT many TRBJ2-3 - 14 TRBV7-2
CASSLASVAAYEQYF TGTGCCAGCAGCTTGGCTAGCGTGGCAGCCTACGAGCAGTACTTC many TRBJ2-7 - 15 TRBV5-5
CASSSVDSGEAFF TGCGCCAGCAGTTCCGTAGATTCCGGTGAAGCTTTCTTT few TRBJ1-1 - 13 TRBV5-1
CASSPWTGGGEQYF TGTGCCAGCAGCCCGTGGACAGGGGGCGGCGAGCAGTACTTC - TRBJ2-7 TRBD1 14 TRBV5-4
CATSRDPTGGETQYF TGTGCCACCAGCAGAGATCCTACAGGGGGAGAGACCCAGTACTTC - TRBJ2-5 TRBD1 15 TRBV15
CASSGRDYGYTF TGCGCCAGCAGCGGACGGGACTATGGCTACACCTTC once TRBJ1-2 - 12 TRBV5-1
CASSLAPTSNEQFF TGTGCCAGTAGTTTAGCCCCTACCTCTAATGAGCAGTTCTTC - TRBJ2-1 - 14 TRBV19
CATKETTLQITEAFF TGTGCCACCAAGGAGACGACCTTACAAATCACTGAAGCTTTCTTT many TRBJ1-1 - 15 TRBV15
CASSLWAGGEKLFF TGTGCCAGCAGCTTATGGGCAGGCGGTGAAAAACTGTTTTTT many TRBJ1-4 - 14 TRBV7-2
CASSLGGPAQGGLAGGGRTDTQYF TGTGCCAGCAGCTTAGGGGGGCCGGCACAGGGGGGACTAGCGGGGGGGGGGCGCACAGATACGCAGTATTTT few TRBJ2-3 TRBD2 24 TRBV7-2
CASSQVEGQGTEAFF TGTGCCAGCAGCCAAGTTGAGGGGCAGGGAACTGAAGCTTTCTTT many TRBJ1-1 - 15 TRBV4-2
CASSLLSLNFLRAEAFF TGTGCCAGCAGTTTATTATCCCTCAACTTCCTTCGGGCTGAAGCTTTCTTT many TRBJ1-1 - 17 TRBV28
CASSLRSSYNEQFF TGTGCCAGCAGCCTCCGAAGCTCCTACAATGAGCAGTTCTTC few TRBJ2-1 - 14 TRBV3-1
CASSQDRADINEKLFF TGTGCCAGCAGCCAAGATAGGGCGGACATTAATGAAAAACTGTTTTTT many TRBJ1-4 - 16 TRBV4-2
CASSLTRGANQPQHF TGTGCCAGCAGCTTGACCAGGGGGGCAAATCAGCCCCAGCATTTT many TRBJ1-5 TRBD1 15 TRBV7-2
CASSPAGTEQFF TGTGCCAGCAGCCCCGCTGGAACAGAGCAGTTCTTC many TRBJ2-1 - 12 TRBV7-6
CASSLNLAGGNEQFF TGTGCCAGCAGTTTAAATTTAGCGGGGGGTAATGAGCAGTTCTTC - TRBJ2-1 TRBD2 15 TRBV5-5
CSAITYRDGEQFF TGCAGTGCTATCACCTACCGAGACGGTGAGCAGTTCTTC many TRBJ2-1 - 13 TRBV20-1
CASSFLDRGISPLHF TGTGCCAGCAGCTTCCTTGACAGGGGTATTTCACCCCTCCACTTT many TRBJ1-6 TRBD1 15 TRBV7-6
CASSLSRYNSPLHF TGTGCCAGCAGCTTATCGCGCTATAATTCACCCCTCCACTTT many TRBJ1-6 - 14 TRBV5-6
CATSRDLKTFEAFF TGTGCCACCAGCAGAGATTTAAAGACCTTCGAAGCTTTCTTT many TRBJ1-1 - 14 TRBV15
CASSSLLAFPTRNYGYTF TGTGCCAGCAGTTCACTCCTCGCGTTCCCGACGAGAAATTATGGCTACACCTTC many TRBJ1-2 - 18 TRBV27
CASRRDRAYNEQFF TGCGCCAGCAGACGGGACAGAGCCTACAATGAGCAGTTCTTC many TRBJ2-1 TRBD1 14 TRBV5-1
CASSLGSTGPGDEQYF TGTGCCAGCAGCTTAGGGTCGACTGGCCCCGGGGACGAGCAGTACTTC many TRBJ2-7 - 16 TRBV7-2
CASSLGVQTYGYTF TGTGCCAGCAGCTTAGGAGTCCAGACCTATGGCTACACCTTC many TRBJ1-2 - 14 TRBV7-2
CASSSPTSGVYNEQFF TGTGCCAGCAGCTCGCCGACTAGCGGGGTTTACAATGAGCAGTTCTTC many TRBJ2-1 TRBD2 16 TRBV5-4
CASSPVLHDGYGYTF TGTGCCAGCAGCCCCGTGCTACACGACGGCTATGGCTACACCTTC few TRBJ1-2 - 15 TRBV7-9
CASSLRPAGTGDSEQFF TGTGCCAGCAGCTTAAGACCAGCGGGGACAGGGGATTCTGAGCAGTTCTTC many TRBJ2-1 TRBD1 17 TRBV7-9
CASADGQGSYNEQFF TGTGCCAGCGCTGACGGCCAGGGCTCCTACAATGAGCAGTTCTTC - TRBJ2-1 - 15 TRBV7-9
CSARDPGGPGDTQYF TGCAGTGCTAGAGATCCGGGGGGGCCGGGAGATACGCAGTATTTT - TRBJ2-3 TRBD2 15 TRBV20-1
CASSLAGRRTGELFF TGTGCCAGCAGCTTGGCAGGGCGAAGGACCGGGGAGCTGTTTTTT few TRBJ2-2 - 15 TRBV5-3
CASSFQGLNQPQHF TGTGCCAGCAGCTTTCAGGGGCTCAATCAGCCCCAGCATTTT many TRBJ1-5 - 14 TRBV7-2
CASTTGISYNEQFF TGTGCCAGCACTACTGGCATTTCCTACAATGAGCAGTTCTTC - TRBJ2-1 - 14 TRBV12-3/TRBV12-4
CASSFGLAHEQFF TGTGCCAGCAGCTTTGGGCTAGCCCATGAGCAGTTCTTC many TRBJ2-1 - 13 TRBV7-2
CASSFTGESGNTIYF TGTGCCAGCAGCTTTACAGGGGAGTCTGGAAACACCATATATTTT many TRBJ1-3 TRBD1 15 TRBV7-9
CAISESVASNEQFF TGTGCCATCAGTGAGTCGGTCGCCAGCAATGAGCAGTTCTTC many TRBJ2-1 - 14 TRBV10-3
CASGMGHRNTGELFF TGTGCCAGCGGGATGGGACATAGGAACACCGGGGAGCTGTTTTTT many TRBJ2-2 - 15 TRBV7-2
CASSLLTGANSPLHF TGTGCCAGCAGCCTCCTGACAGGGGCGAATTCACCCCTCCACTTT - TRBJ1-6 TRBD1 15 TRBV7-9